This T cell receptor (beta chain) was sequenced for a study of regulatory T cells in long-lasting Graves disease (dated by TCRdb to about 2021). Describing the broader study: Persistent Graves' disease meant more than 5 years of antithyroid drug treatment with TSH receptor autoantibodies that stayed positive. This study used TCR sequencing and RNA sequencing of peripheral blood to compare persistent Graves' disease patients against newly diagnosed Graves' disease patients. The study took place in China and was registered as a clinical trial. A total of about 33 samples underwent TCR sequencing, from some 13 patients with persistent Graves' disease and 20 or so patients with newly diagnosed Graves' disease. Persistent Graves' disease patients in the clinical cohort had taken antithyroid drugs for 9.5 to 13 years on average. Broad study findings and their caveats: Lower TCR Shannon entropy and fewer highly expanded clones were observed in persistent Graves' disease patients than in newly diagnosed patients, which suggested clonal expansion. Sequencing and analysis were restricted to the TCR beta chain. The small sample size was acknowledged by the authors as a limitation that may reduce accuracy. Persistent patients shared more public clonotypes among themselves (fewer than 3,000) than newly diagnosed patients did (approximately 970). Persistent disease showed preferential use of TRBV28, TRBJ1-2 and TRBJ2-5, whereas newly diagnosed disease favored TRBV20-1 and TRBJ2-1. The study examined only peripheral blood because the primary lesion, thyroid tissue, could not be accessed.

The germline V gene specifies SGHAT as CDR1 and FQNNGV as CDR2. Inclusive of the bounding cysteine and phenylalanine, the CDR3 is 12 residues long. The sequence is cut down to CDR3 DNA, 36 bases in frame from base 1. V drops 1 base and J drops 16 bases, leaving 11 bases in between. The protocol used for the library was multiplex PCR. Sequencing took place on an Illumina HiSeq 4000. TCR beta libraries were built with iRepertoire HTBI primers and Arm-PCR amplification of CDR3 regions. Before sequencing, the PCR products underwent gel purification. The authors' analysis ran thus. Across samples, around 62 TRBV and roughly 15 TRBJ segments were identified and used for gene usage analysis of CDR3 amino acid clonotypes. COPE and FqMerger were used to merge filtered high-quality paired reads into contigs. BLAST was used to align contigs to IMGT TRBV, TRBD and TRBJ reference genes, and CDR3 was defined according to IMGT. Any clonotype with a frequency above 0.1% was counted as a highly expanded clone. Shannon entropy served as the measure of repertoire diversity, while the Gini coefficient captured V-J evenness. Clonotypes shared by more than one individual were considered public. The public sequencing data were trimmed at Q25 with fastp and processed into clonotypes with MiXCR by TCRdb, which kept only in-frame beta chains. Under each unique CDR3 protein, matching rows form one entry showing the most common genes and DNA. The V and J calls were determined by TCRdb, not by the authors. Across this sample there are 400,000 to 500,000 distinct CDR3 sequences, with 22% seen only once. The ten largest make up about an eighth of the sample.

The time point label of this sample denotes: persistent/refractory GD, antithyroid drugs over 5 years with positive TRAb. For both TCR sequencing and RNA sequencing, RNA was extracted from PBMCs using TRIzol. The diagnosis of Graves' disease was made according to American Thyroid Association guidelines. The patients came from an endocrinology department in Xi'an, China. Each patient gave around 9.2 milliliters of peripheral blood, collected in an EDTA anticoagulant tube. Ficoll Paque Plus density gradient separation was used to isolate PBMCs, and no additional T cell sorting was done. An Agilent 2100 Bioanalyzer and agarose gel were used to check RNA quality, and a NanoDrop 2000 was used to measure RNA concentration. Many counts were recorded for this clonotype. This clone's antigen is unknown. Base qualities are not recorded, but no much larger clone differs from it by a single base.

This clonotype was sampled from a female donor with Graves disease. Sequencing was performed on peripheral blood mononuclear cells (PBMCs), taken when the disease was refractory, from a patient treated with antithyroid drugs. The chain couples TRBV11-2 to TRBJ1-6; tentative D gene TRBD1, with 6 bases matching. The sequence in DNA is TGTGCCAGCAGCTTAGTGGGGGCGGGTCTCCACTTT. It specifies CASSLVGAGLHF.